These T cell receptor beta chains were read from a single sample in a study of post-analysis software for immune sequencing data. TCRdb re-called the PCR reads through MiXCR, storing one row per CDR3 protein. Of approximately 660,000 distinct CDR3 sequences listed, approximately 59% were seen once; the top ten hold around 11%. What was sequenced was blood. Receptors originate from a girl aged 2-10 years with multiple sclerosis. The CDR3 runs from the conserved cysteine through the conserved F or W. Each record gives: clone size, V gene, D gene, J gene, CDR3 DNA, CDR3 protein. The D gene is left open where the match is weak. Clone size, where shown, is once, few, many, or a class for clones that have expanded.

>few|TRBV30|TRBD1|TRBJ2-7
TGTGCCGGGGACAGCTCCTACGAGCAGTACTTC
CAGDSSYEQYF
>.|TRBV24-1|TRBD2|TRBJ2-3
TGTGCCACCAGTGATAGCGGGACTAGCGGCACAGATACCCAGTATTTT
CATSDSGTSGTDTQYF
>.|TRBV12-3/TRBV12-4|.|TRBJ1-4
TGTGCCAGCACCCCCACCGGGGTTTGGGGTGAAAAACTGTTTTTT
CASTPTGVWGEKLFF
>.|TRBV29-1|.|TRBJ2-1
TGCAGCGGGGGGCCGGGGAATGAGCAGTTCTTC
CSGGPGNEQFF
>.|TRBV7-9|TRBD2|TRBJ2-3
TGTGCCAGCAGCCAAGGGGCTGGCGGGGGGAGAGATACGCAGTATTTT
CASSQGAGGGRDTQYF
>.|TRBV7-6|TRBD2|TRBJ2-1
TGTGCCAGCAGCTTAAAATGGGGGGGTCTTTTCAACAATGAGCAGTTCTTC
CASSLKWGGLFNNEQFF
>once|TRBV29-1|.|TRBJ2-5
TGCAGCGTTGACGGGGGTTCCCAAGAGACCCAGTACTTC
CSVDGGSQETQYF
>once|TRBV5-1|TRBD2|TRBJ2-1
TGCGCCAGCACCATAGGGGCTCTAGCGGGAGGGTTGCACAATGAGCAGTTCTTC
CASTIGALAGGLHNEQFF
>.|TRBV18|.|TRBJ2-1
TGTGCCAGCTCAACCCGGACAGCACAATTCTCTTACAATGAGCAGTTCTTC
CASSTRTAQFSYNEQFF
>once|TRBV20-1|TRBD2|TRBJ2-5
TGCAGTGCTAGAGACCCCACTAGCGAGTCAGAGACCCAGTACTTC
CSARDPTSESETQYF
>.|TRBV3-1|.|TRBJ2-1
TGTGCCAGCAGCCAAGATCCTAGCAGCCTCTACAATGAGCAGTTCTTC
CASSQDPSSLYNEQFF
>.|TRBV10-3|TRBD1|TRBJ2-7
TGTGCCATCAGTCGGGACAGGAACTACGAGCAGTACTTC
CAISRDRNYEQYF
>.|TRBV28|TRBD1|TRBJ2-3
TGTGCCAGCAGAGAACAGGGGGCAAGTACAGATACGCAGTATTTT
CASREQGASTDTQYF
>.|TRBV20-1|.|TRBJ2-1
TGCAGTGCTAGAGATCGGGTCGGGAGCTCCTACAATGAGCAGTTCTTC
CSARDRVGSSYNEQFF
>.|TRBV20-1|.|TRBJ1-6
TGCAGTGCTAGCGACGCGAATTCACCCCTCTACTTT
CSASDANSPLYF
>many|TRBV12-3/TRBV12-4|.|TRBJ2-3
TGTGCCAGCAGGTACACAGATACGCAGTATTTT
CASRYTDTQYF
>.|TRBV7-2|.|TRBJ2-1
TGTGCCAGCAGCTCAAGTGAGGAAACTGGGCAGTTCTTC
CASSSSEETGQFF
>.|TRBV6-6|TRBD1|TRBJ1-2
TGTGCCAGCAGTTACGAAGGACAGGGGGGTGGCTACACCTTC
CASSYEGQGGGYTF
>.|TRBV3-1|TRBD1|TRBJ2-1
TGTGCCAGCAGCCAAGAGGGTACGGGGACAGGGGTCAATGTGCAGTTCTTC
CASSQEGTGTGVNVQFF
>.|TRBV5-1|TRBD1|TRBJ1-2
TGCGCCAGCAGCGACCTCGGAGGGGGCGATGGCTACACCTTC
CASSDLGGGDGYTF
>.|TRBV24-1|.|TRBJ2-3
TGTGCCACCAGCAGGGGAAGCACAGATACGCAGTATTTT
CATSRGSTDTQYF
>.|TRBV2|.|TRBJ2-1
TGTGCCAGCACGAGCAACGGAGGGAATGAGCAGTTCTTC
CASTSNGGNEQFF
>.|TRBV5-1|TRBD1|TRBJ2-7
TGCGCCAGCAGCTGGGGACAGCTCGAGCAGTACTTC
CASSWGQLEQYF
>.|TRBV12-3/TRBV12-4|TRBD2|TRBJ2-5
TGTGCCAGCAGGAAGCGGGAGAAAGAGACCCAGTACTTC
CASRKREKETQYF
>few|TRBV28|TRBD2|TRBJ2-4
TGTGCCAGCAGTTTAGTCCCTAGCGGGAGGAGGGACATTCAGTACTTC
CASSLVPSGRRDIQYF
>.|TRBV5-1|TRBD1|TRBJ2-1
TGCGCCAGCAGCCCCCACAGGGGGCCACTCTACAATGAGCAGTTCTTC
CASSPHRGPLYNEQFF
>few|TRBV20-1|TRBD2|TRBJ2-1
TGCAGTGGCAAGCGGGGGGGTTACAATGAGCAGTTCTTC
CSGKRGGYNEQFF
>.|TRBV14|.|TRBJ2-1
TGTGCCAGCAGCCAGGAGATAGGGGATGAGCAGTTCTTC
CASSQEIGDEQFF
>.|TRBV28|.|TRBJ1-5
TGTGCCAGCAGTACTTTTTTGGGACGGGGGGGACAGCCCCAGCATTTT
CASSTFLGRGGQPQHF
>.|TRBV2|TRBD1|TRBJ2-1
TGTGCCACCTTGGACAGGGGGCGTGAGCAGTTCTTC
CATLDRGREQFF
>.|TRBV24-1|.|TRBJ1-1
TGTGCCACCAGTGCAGAGGGGGGCACTGAAGCTTTCTTT
CATSAEGGTEAFF
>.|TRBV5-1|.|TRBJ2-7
TGCGCCAGCAGCTTGGAACAGGGAATTCGCGTTTACGAGCAGTACTTC
CASSLEQGIRVYEQYF
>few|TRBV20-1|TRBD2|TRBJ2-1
TGCAGTGCTAGAGGCCTAGCGGGCGGCCGCTCCTACAATGAGCAGTTCTTC
CSARGLAGGRSYNEQFF
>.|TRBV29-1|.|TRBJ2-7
TGCAGCGTTGAAACGGTCGCCGAGCAGTACTTC
CSVETVAEQYF
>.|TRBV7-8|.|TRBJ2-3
TGTGCCAGCAGCTTAGGTCGCCATATCACAGATACGCAGTATTTT
CASSLGRHITDTQYF